The 31 T cell receptor beta chains listed next were all sequenced from one sample in a study of identical twins. MiXCR was run by TCRdb on the 5' RACE reads, yielding one entry per CDR3 protein. The profile shows around 480,000 distinct CDR3 sequences, approximately 14% of them singletons. These sequences were also reported in another study, on yellow fever vaccine responses in identical twins.

Sequencing input: CD4+ T cells sorted from blood. All receptors derive from a woman aged 18-29 years in good health.

The gene calls are TRBV12-3 or TRBV12-4 and TRBJ2-5; 11 nucleotides align to TRBD1. V gave up 6 bases and J gave up 4 bases; unmatched junction bases: 7. The CDR3 consists of 15 residues. The CDR3 reads CASSRRTGGGETQYF. CDR3 coding DNA: TGTGCCAGCAGCCGCCGGACAGGGGGCGGAGAGACCCAGTACTTC.

V gene TRBV27 combines with J gene TRBJ2-7, with 8 bases that match TRBD1. CDR1 is MNHEY, CDR2 SMNVEV, per germline (reference sequence). V lost 3 bases to trimming and J lost 2 bases; unmatched junction nucleotides: 9. The CDR3 consists of 16 residues. Here the CDR3 DNA reads TGTGCCAGCAGTTTGGGGTTGGACAGGGTGGCCTACGAGCAGTACTTC. Translating it yields CASSLGLDRVAYEQYF.

The chain combines TRBV29-1 with TRBJ2-3, with TRBD2 as a possible D gene (5 bases). This CDR3 contains 14 residues. Trimming shortened V by 0 bases and J by 3 bases, and 10 bases separated the two germline ends. Germline loops: CDR1 SQVTM, CDR2 ANQGSEA. This CDR3 is CSVEDPRVTDTQYF. As DNA, the CDR3 is TGCAGCGTTGAAGATCCGAGGGTAACAGATACGCAGTATTTT.

This clonotype has ten or more counts. The chain joins TRBV7-2 to TRBJ2-1; TRBD1 might be the D (6 bases). Trimming took 4 bases from V and 4 from J, leaving 11 bases between them. This CDR3 is 14 amino acids long. Germline CDR1 reads SGHTA; CDR2 reads FQGNSA. The CDR3 here is CASSSGQIYNEQFF. CDR3 bases: TGTGCCAGCAGCTCAGGACAGATATACAATGAGCAGTTCTTC.

This clonotype was counted between two and nine times. The rearrangement links TRBV3-1 to TRBJ2-1; TRBD2 aligns across 10 bases. Per the germline V gene, CDR1 is LGHDT and CDR2 is YNNKEL (reference sequence). With V trimmed by 4 bases and J by 0 bases, 9 bases remained unmatched. The CDR3 covers 18 residues. CDR3 loop: CASSPWLAGASSYNEQFF. Here the CDR3 DNA reads TGTGCCAGCAGCCCTTGGCTAGCGGGAGCTAGCTCCTACAATGAGCAGTTCTTC.

This clonotype was seen a few times. The chain joins TRBV20-1 to TRBJ1-1; D gene ambiguous. The CDR3 is 12 amino acids. The V gene's germline CDR1 is DFQATT and CDR2 SNEGSKA (reference sequence). Trimming took 2 bases from V and 6 from J, leaving 10 bases between them. Written as DNA, the CDR3 is TGCAGTGCTAGAACGGGATACCCTGAAGCTTTCTTT. It encodes CSARTGYPEAFF.

This clonotype was recorded many times. This chain's CDR3 is CASSGSGTALGGELFF. In nucleotides, the CDR3 is TGCGCCAGCAGCGGGTCCGGGACTGCCCTCGGCGGGGAGCTGTTTTTT. The chain recombines TRBV5-1 with TRBJ2-2, with TRBD2 as a possible D gene (6 bases). The V end was cut by 4 bases, the J end by 7 bases, with 20 bases between. The CDR3 sequence is 16 residues long. In germline, CDR1 is SGHRS, CDR2 YFSETQ.

This clonotype was found a few times. The chain is built from TRBV29-1 and TRBJ2-5; perhaps TRBD1 as D (5 bases). Looked up from germline, CDR1 is SQVTM and CDR2 is ANQGSEA. The CDR3 covers 11 residues. DNA for the CDR3: TGCACCGCCAGGGTTGGAGAGACCCAGTACTTC. The encoded protein is CTARVGETQYF.

This clonotype was seen only a few times. The chain is built from TRBV14 and TRBJ1-6, with TRBD1 as a possible D gene (5 bases). CDR1 is SGHDN, CDR2 FVKESK, per germline. Trimming took off 4 bases at V and 5 bases at J, with 12 bases between the two ends. The CDR3 consists of 15 residues. For the CDR3, the DNA is TGTGCCAGCAGCCGCTCAGGGAACAATAATTCACCCCTCCACTTT. Its translation is CASSRSGNNNSPLHF.

The chain joins TRBV20-1 to TRBJ2-3; D not certain. The CDR3 sequence is 15 residues long. V was trimmed by 0 bases and J by 0 bases, leaving 10 bases between them. CDR1 is DFQATT and CDR2 is SNEGSKA in the germline V gene (reference sequence). The CDR3 bases are TGCAGTGCTAGAGATTGGAAGACTAGCACAGATACGCAGTATTTT. Amino acids: CSARDWKTSTDTQYF.

This clonotype was seen at least ten times. The chain joins TRBV6-5 to TRBJ2-5, with D uncertain. The CDR3 is 14 residues long. Deletions cut 0 bases from V and 2 bases from J, with 7 bases between. Per the germline V gene, CDR1 is MNHEY and CDR2 is SVGAGI. Written as DNA, the CDR3 is TGTGCCAGCAGTTACTCAGCCGGGCAAGAGACCCAGTACTTC. Protein product: CASSYSAGQETQYF.

V is TRBV2 and J is TRBJ2-4, with 11 bases identical to TRBD2. Germline assignment: CDR1 SNHLY and CDR2 FYNNEI. The trim removed 4 bases at V and 0 bases at J, leaving 5 bases unmatched. This CDR3 spans 17 amino acids. The CDR3 sequence is CASSVVAGGLAKNIQYF. The CDR3 nucleotides are TGTGCCAGCAGTGTTGTAGCGGGGGGGTTAGCCAAAAACATTCAGTACTTC.

The rearrangement links TRBV6-5 to TRBJ2-7; 8 nucleotides align to TRBD1. Germline CDR1 is MNHEY and CDR2 is SVGAGI. V trimming: 4 bases; J trimming: 0 bases; junction bases outside the gene matches: 8. The CDR3 is made up of 16 amino acids. As DNA, the CDR3 is TGTGCCAGCAGTTCCTCTAAGACAGGGGCCTCCTACGAGCAGTACTTC. This translates into CASSSSKTGASYEQYF.

This clonotype appeared many times. The CDR3 DNA reads TGCGCCAGCAGCCAAGTGCTAGGGGGCCCTGGAAACACCATATATTTT. Translation gives CASSQVLGGPGNTIYF. The J gene is TRBJ1-3, the V gene TRBV4-1; 7 bases are a match to TRBD1. The CDR3 runs 16 residues. Germline CDR1 reads MGHRA; CDR2 reads YSYEKL. The V gene end was trimmed by 1 base and the J gene end by 2 bases; junction bases not matched to a gene: 5.

This clonotype has a count of ten or more. The J gene is TRBJ2-7, the V gene TRBV5-5; 13 positions agree with TRBD2. The CDR3 covers 15 residues. CDR1 and CDR2 (germline): SGHKS, YYEKEE (reference sequence). The junction had 4 bases not matched to a gene; V was cut back by 3 bases and J by 4 bases. CDR3 in amino acids: CASSSGTSGIYEQYF. Written as DNA, the CDR3 is TGTGCCAGCAGCTCCGGGACTAGCGGGATTTACGAGCAGTACTTC.

The chain joins TRBV3-1 to TRBJ1-1; maybe TRBD1 (5 bases). Trimming cost V 1 base and J 3 bases, with 9 bases left between them. This CDR3 contains 14 residues. Germline V CDR1 and CDR2: LGHDT, YNNKEL (reference sequence). The CDR3 sequence: CASSQVWGDTEAFF. CDR3 coding DNA: TGTGCCAGCAGCCAAGTTTGGGGCGACACTGAAGCTTTCTTT.

The chain carries TRBV11-2 and TRBJ2-7, with D perhaps assigned TRBD1 or TRBD2 (5 bases each). V lost 6 bases and J 2 bases, leaving 17 bases between the germline ends. This CDR3 has 15 amino acids. Germline lookup yields CDR1 SGHAT and CDR2 FQNNGV. CDR3 in DNA: TGTGCCAGCAGATTTACGTCGGGACCTACCTACGAGCAGTACTTC. It yields the protein CASRFTSGPTYEQYF.

The chain combines TRBV27 with TRBJ2-4, with D possibly TRBD1 on 5 matching bases. The germline gives CDR1 MNHEY, CDR2 SMNVEV (reference sequence). V was trimmed by 2 bases and J by 0 bases, leaving 17 bases between them. This CDR3 has 18 amino acids. CDR3 sequence: CASSLGMETVLAKNIQYF. The CDR3 bases are TGTGCCAGCAGTTTAGGGATGGAGACAGTTCTAGCCAAAAACATTCAGTACTTC.

V is TRBV3-1 and J is TRBJ2-3; weak D call: TRBD2 (6 bases). The CDR3 length is 15 residues. Germline loops: CDR1 LGHDT, CDR2 YNNKEL (reference sequence). Trimming cost V 2 bases and J 2 bases, with 11 bases left between them. The CDR3 reads CASSQFGDSTDTQYF. The CDR3 DNA reads as TGTGCCAGCAGCCAATTTGGGGACTCCACAGATACGCAGTATTTT.

The rearrangement joins TRBV2 to TRBJ2-7, with 10 bases identical to TRBD1. J lost 5 bases, V lost 5 bases, and 6 bases had no gene match. This CDR3 comprises 14 residues. The germline V gene has CDR1 SNHLY and CDR2 FYNNEI. The CDR3 reads CASSIRDRGNEQYF. The CDR3 DNA reads as TGTGCCAGCAGTATCCGGGACAGGGGCAACGAGCAGTACTTC.

This clonotype was seen more than once but under ten times. The V gene is TRBV28, the J gene TRBJ1-1; tentative D call: TRBD1 (5 bases). CDR1 is MDHEN and CDR2 is SYDVKM in the germline V gene. The CDR3 is made up of 12 amino acids. V was trimmed by 1 base and J by 10 bases, leaving 10 bases between them. The chain's CDR3 is CASSLSGGRAFF. DNA for the CDR3: TGTGCCAGCAGTTTATCGGGGGGGAGAGCTTTCTTT.

This clonotype was picked up a small number of times. CDR3 bases: TGCAGTGCTAGGGGGGCTCGTCCCACCGGGGAGCTGTTTTTT. The encoded protein is CSARGARPTGELFF. This chain connects TRBV20-1 to TRBJ2-2, with D tentatively TRBD1 (6 bases). The CDR3 extends over 14 amino acids. V lost 3 bases to trimming and J lost 4 bases, with 12 bases between them. CDR1 is DFQATT, CDR2 SNEGSKA, per germline (reference sequence).

This clonotype was seen more than once but under ten times. This sequence joins TRBV7-9 and TRBJ2-5; TRBD2 agrees at 7 bases. CDR1 is SEHNR and CDR2 is FQNEAQ in the germline V gene (reference sequence). With V trimmed by 4 bases and J by 1 base, 12 bases remained unmatched. CDR3 length: 17 amino acids. Here the CDR3 reads CASSSSPTLASQETQYF. The CDR3 bases are TGTGCCAGCAGCTCCAGCCCGACACTAGCGAGCCAAGAGACCCAGTACTTC.

This clonotype has just a few counts. This chain joins TRBV9 and TRBJ2-5; the D is unclear. Germline assignment: CDR1 SGDLS and CDR2 YYNGEE. Trimming pared 0 bases from V and 1 base from J, leaving 4 bases between. The CDR3 length is 13 residues. The CDR3 sequence is CASSVVSQETQYF. DNA for the CDR3: TGTGCCAGCAGCGTAGTGAGCCAAGAGACCCAGTACTTC.

This chain uses TRBV11-2 with TRBJ2-5; possibly TRBD1 or TRBD2 for D (6 bases each). V was pared by 5 bases and J by 3 bases, with 13 bases between. The CDR3 has 14 residues. CDR1 is SGHAT and CDR2 is FQNNGV in the germline V gene. This chain's CDR3 is CASSRGTKEETQYF. In DNA form, the CDR3 reads TGTGCCAGCAGCCGCGGGACAAAGGAAGAGACCCAGTACTTC.

The chain couples TRBV6-2 or TRBV6-3 to TRBJ2-2, with D perhaps matching TRBD1 or TRBD2 (5 bases each). Trimming removed 2 bases from V and 7 bases from J, with 11 bases in between. Germline loops: CDR1 MNHEY, CDR2 SVGEGT. The CDR3 runs to 14 residues. The CDR3 DNA is TGTGCCAGCAGTTACAGCCGGGGCCACGGGGAGCTGTTTTTT. Translation: CASSYSRGHGELFF.

This clonotype was seen a few times. CDR3 loop: CASSSERGSRDTQYF. As DNA, the CDR3 is TGTGCCAGCAGCAGCGAGCGGGGATCTAGAGATACGCAGTATTTT. The rearrangement links TRBV3-1 to TRBJ2-3; TRBD2 matches at 7 bases. Unmatched junction bases numbered 10, after V lost 5 bases and J lost 5 bases. CDR1 and CDR2 from the germline V gene are LGHDT and YNNKEL (reference sequence). This CDR3 contains 15 residues.

This clonotype turned up a few times. The genes are TRBV5-1 and TRBJ2-3, with 7 bases lining up with TRBD1. Trimming removed 4 bases from V and 3 bases from J; junction bases left unmatched: 11. The CDR3 is 16 residues long. Germline V gene lookup returns CDR1 SGHRS and CDR2 YFSETQ. CDR3 residues: CASSPGSTGLTDTQYF. Written as DNA, the CDR3 is TGCGCCAGCAGCCCGGGGTCGACAGGGTTAACAGATACGCAGTATTTT. Full variable domain (outside the CDR3, taken from reference TRBV5-1 and TRBJ2-3): KAGVTQTPRYLIKTRGQQVTLSCSPISGHRSVSWYQQTPGQGLQFLFEYFSETQRNKGNFPGRFSGRQFSNSRSEMNVSTLELGDSALYLCASSPGSTGLTDTQYFGPGTRLTVL.

J is TRBJ2-1 and V is TRBV6-6, with 7 bases aligning to TRBD2. CDR3 length: 13 residues. Germline loops: CDR1 MNHNY, CDR2 SVGAGI (reference sequence). After removal of 11 bases from V and 3 bases from J, the junction contained 7 bases not matched to a gene. The CDR3 DNA reads as TGTGCCGGCGGTCAGCGGGGCTACAATGAGCAGTTCTTC. It yields the protein CAGGQRGYNEQFF.

CDR3 coding DNA: TGTGCCAGCAGCCAAGCTTACCGGGACGTCTACAATGAGCAGTTCTTC. The encoded protein is CASSQAYRDVYNEQFF. This chain links TRBV14 with TRBJ2-1; D might be TRBD1 or TRBD2, each matching 5 bases. In germline, CDR1 is SGHDN, CDR2 FVKESK. There are 16 residues in the CDR3. Trimming removed 1 base from V and 3 bases from J, with 13 bases in between.

V is TRBV6-2 or TRBV6-3 and J is TRBJ2-3, with 7 bases that match TRBD1. Germline V gene data show CDR1 as MNHEY and CDR2 as SVGEGT. V shed 2 bases and J 4 bases; nucleotides not matched to a gene: 12. The CDR3 runs 17 residues. The DNA for the CDR3 is TGTGCCAGCAGTTACGCAAGAACCAAGGGGGCCGCAGATACGCAGTATTTT. Its protein product is CASSYARTKGAADTQYF.